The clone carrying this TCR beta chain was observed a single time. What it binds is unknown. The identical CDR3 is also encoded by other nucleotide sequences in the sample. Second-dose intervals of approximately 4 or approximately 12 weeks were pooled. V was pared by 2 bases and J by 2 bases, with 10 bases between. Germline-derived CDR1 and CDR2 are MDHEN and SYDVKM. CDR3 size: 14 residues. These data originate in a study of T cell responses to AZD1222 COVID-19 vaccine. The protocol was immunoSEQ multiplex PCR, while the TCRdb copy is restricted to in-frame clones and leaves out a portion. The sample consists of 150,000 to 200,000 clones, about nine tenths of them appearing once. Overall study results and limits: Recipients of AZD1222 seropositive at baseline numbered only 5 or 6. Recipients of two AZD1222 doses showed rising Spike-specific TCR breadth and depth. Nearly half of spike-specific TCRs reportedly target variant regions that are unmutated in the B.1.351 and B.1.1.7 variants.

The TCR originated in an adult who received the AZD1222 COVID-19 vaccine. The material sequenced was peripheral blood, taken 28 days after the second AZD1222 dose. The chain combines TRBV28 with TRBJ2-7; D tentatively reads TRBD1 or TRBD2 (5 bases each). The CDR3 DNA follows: TGTGCCAGCAGTTTACTCCAGGGAGCCTACGAGCAGTACTTC. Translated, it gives CASSLLQGAYEQYF.